This passage covers 29 T cell receptor beta chains from one sample sequenced in a study of T cells in Graves' hyperthyroidism and ophthalmopathy. TCR beta CDR3 region amplification was performed from RNA transcripts. Carried out on the TCR CDR3, a first-round RT-PCR used the HTBI primer set. TCRdb passed the multiplex PCR reads through MiXCR, listing each CDR3 protein once. The sample includes hundreds of thousands of distinct CDR3 sequences, about 17% of them seen just once. Sequencing input: blood. All receptors derive from a woman in her 50s with Graves' hyperthyroidism that later progressed to Graves' ophthalmopathy.

This clonotype was seen ten or more times. CDR3 in DNA: TGTGCCGCCCAGAGGACAGCGGCGTTCTACGAGCAGTACTTC. It codes for CAAQRTAAFYEQYF. The V gene is TRBV6-1, the J gene TRBJ2-7; a weak D match, TRBD1 (6 bases). Germline V gene lookup returns CDR1 MNHNS and CDR2 SASEGT. CDR3 length: 14 amino acids. With 11 bases removed from V and 3 bases from J, the gap between germline ends came to 20 bases.

This clonotype showed up many times. This chain uses TRBV3-1 with TRBJ2-5; no definite D call. Looked up from germline, CDR1 is LGHDT and CDR2 is YNNKEL (reference sequence). V was clipped by 2 bases and J by 1 base, with 8 bases between them. This CDR3 region has 14 residues. The DNA for the CDR3 is TGTGCCAGCAGCCAAAGGCAGTCCCAAGAGACCCAGTACTTC. Protein sequence: CASSQRQSQETQYF.

This clonotype was found a few times. The chain employs TRBV3-1 and TRBJ1-6; 8 nucleotides align to TRBD1. Looked up from germline, CDR1 is LGHDT and CDR2 is YNNKEL (reference sequence). The V gene end was trimmed by 7 bases and the J gene end by 6 bases; junction bases not matched to a gene: 11. The CDR3 extends over 16 amino acids. This CDR3 reads CASTSGQGLFNSPLHF. The DNA for the CDR3 is TGTGCCAGCACTTCAGGACAGGGCCTCTTTAATTCACCCCTCCACTTT.

This clonotype ranks as medium-sized. V is TRBV7-9 and J is TRBJ2-5; the match to TRBD2 covers 12 bases. Looked up from germline, CDR1 is SEHNR and CDR2 is FQNEAQ (reference sequence). J lost 0 bases, V lost 8 bases, and 10 bases had no gene match. The CDR3 is made up of 17 amino acids. The CDR3 is CASSTIGLAGYQETQYF. The CDR3 bases are TGTGCCAGCTCTACAATAGGACTAGCGGGGTACCAAGAGACCCAGTACTTC.

There are many counts of this clonotype. The chain carries TRBV3-1 and TRBJ2-3; the D gene is possibly TRBD2 (5 bases). The length of the CDR3 is 21 residues. V was cut by 0 bases and J by 2 bases, with 27 bases left in between. Germline V gene data show CDR1 as LGHDT and CDR2 as YNNKEL (reference sequence). CDR3 in amino acids: CASSQEWLAKVPTEHTDTQYF. Written as DNA, the CDR3 is TGTGCCAGCAGCCAAGAGTGGCTAGCAAAAGTTCCCACGGAGCACACAGATACGCAGTATTTT.

This clonotype was detected ten times or more. J is TRBJ2-1 and V is TRBV2; the D is unclear. The CDR3 has 14 residues. In germline, CDR1 is SNHLY, CDR2 FYNNEI. Deletions cut 1 base from V and 4 bases from J, with 8 bases between. Written as DNA, the CDR3 is TGTGCCAGCAGTGAAGAGAGTGGGTACAATGAGCAGTTCTTC. Protein: CASSEESGYNEQFF.

This clonotype occurred a few times. The V call is TRBV20-1, the J call TRBJ1-1, with a tentative D call TRBD1 (5 bases). Between the trimmed V and J ends, which lost 5 bases and 0 bases, there was a span of 10 bases. The CDR3 is 13 amino acids. Germline CDR1 is DFQATT and CDR2 is SNEGSKA (reference sequence). CDR3 sequence: CSASGYMNTEAFF. The CDR3 DNA follows: TGCAGTGCTTCAGGGTATATGAACACTGAAGCTTTCTTT.

This chain links TRBV10-3 with TRBJ1-5; D uncertain. Trimming removed 0 bases at V and 7 bases at J, with 13 bases between. The CDR3 runs 15 residues. CDR1 ENHRY and CDR2 SYGVKD come from the germline V gene. CDR3 nucleotide sequence: TGTGCCATCAGTGAGTCGGGCGGGGTAGAACAGCCCCAGCATTTT. It yields the protein CAISESGGVEQPQHF.

This rearrangement joins TRBV19 to TRBJ1-1, with 7 bases that match TRBD1. The ends lost 6 bases at V and 5 bases at J; junction bases unmatched: 15. The CDR3 is 16 residues long. The germline V gene encodes CDR1 LNHDA and CDR2 SQIVND (reference sequence). In DNA form, the CDR3 reads TGTGCCAGTAGGGTGGTTGGCAGGGGGAGTGGAACTGAAGCTTTCTTT. Translated, it gives CASRVVGRGSGTEAFF.

This clonotype appeared a few times. This chain joins TRBV11-2 and TRBJ1-4; a possible D gene is TRBD1 (5 bases). CDR1 SGHAT and CDR2 FQNNGV come from the germline V gene. This CDR3 comprises 14 residues. V lost 8 bases and J lost 6, with 16 bases in between. CDR3 amino acids: CASGPRDSHEKLFF. The CDR3 bases are TGTGCCAGCGGCCCCCGGGACTCACATGAAAAACTGTTTTTT.

At least ten counts were recorded for this clonotype. The rearrangement links TRBV20-1 to TRBJ1-1; 7 bases fit TRBD1. Germline CDR1 DFQATT, CDR2 SNEGSKA (reference sequence). Trimming took 5 bases from V and 4 from J; bases not matched to a gene: 10. The CDR3 sequence is 14 residues long. The CDR3 sequence is CSARRTGRGTEAFF. In DNA, the CDR3 is TGCAGTGCTCGGAGGACAGGCCGCGGCACTGAAGCTTTCTTT.

This clonotype came up many times. The chain has TRBV20-1 and TRBJ1-2; D unresolved. In germline, CDR1 is DFQATT, CDR2 SNEGSKA (reference sequence). V shed 2 bases and J shed 5 bases, with 15 bases lying between them. The CDR3 extends over 14 amino acids. The CDR3 bases are TGCAGTGCTAGAAATGGTGCACAGATTTATGGCTACACCTTC. It codes for CSARNGAQIYGYTF.

The chain combines TRBV6-2 or TRBV6-3 with TRBJ2-5, with 9 bases matching TRBD1. Germline-derived CDR1 and CDR2 are MNHEY and SVGEGT. V gave up 2 bases and J gave up 7 bases; unmatched junction bases: 5. The CDR3 has 14 amino acids. As DNA, the CDR3 is TGTGCCAGCAGTTACGGGACAGGGTTAGGGACCCAGTACTTC. The encoded protein is CASSYGTGLGTQYF.

This clonotype was found many times. In DNA form, the CDR3 reads TGTGCCAGCAGCCTAGATGGGACAGTAATCAATGAGCAGTTCTTC. This encodes CASSLDGTVINEQFF. The V gene is TRBV3-1, the J gene TRBJ2-1; the match to TRBD1 covers 7 bases. J lost 6 bases, V lost 4 bases, and 9 bases had no gene match. This CDR3 comprises 15 residues. Germline CDR1 reads LGHDT; CDR2 reads YNNKEL (reference sequence).

This clonotype came up many times. The V gene is TRBV3-1, the J gene TRBJ2-2, with D perhaps matching TRBD1 (5 bases). CDR1 and CDR2 from the germline V gene are LGHDT and YNNKEL (reference sequence). The CDR3 runs to 16 residues. Between the trimmed V and J ends, which lost 0 bases and 2 bases, there was a span of 10 bases. The CDR3 loop is CASSQDAGSNTGELFF. The CDR3 bases are TGTGCCAGCAGCCAAGACGCAGGGTCAAACACCGGGGAGCTGTTTTTT.

V gene TRBV27 combines with J gene TRBJ1-4; 7 bases line up with TRBD1. Trimming removed 8 bases from V and 7 bases from J; junction bases left unmatched: 10. The CDR3 contains 14 residues. Per the germline V gene, CDR1 is MNHEY and CDR2 is SMNVEV (reference sequence). The chain's CDR3 is CASADTGVGEKLFF. The CDR3 bases are TGTGCCAGCGCCGACACAGGGGTGGGTGAAAAACTGTTTTTT.

This rearrangement joins TRBV6-1 to TRBJ2-5; possibly TRBD2 for D (6 bases). The CDR3 totals 14 residues. CDR1 is MNHNS, CDR2 SASEGT, per germline. The germline V and J ends were trimmed by 6 bases and 1 base, with 12 bases remaining between them. The CDR3 spells CASSIGLTQETQYF. The CDR3 nucleotides are TGTGCCAGCAGCATTGGACTAACCCAAGAGACCCAGTACTTC.

This clonotype was detected ten times or more. The J gene is TRBJ2-1, the V gene TRBV12-3 or TRBV12-4, with 7 bases matching TRBD2. Trimming took 4 bases from V and 8 from J; bases not matched to a gene: 11. The CDR3 length is 15 residues. The CDR3 coding sequence is TGTGCCAGCAGTTCTTGGGGGGGTACAGCCGATGAGCAGTTCTTC. The encoded protein is CASSSWGGTADEQFF.

In this sample, this clonotype turned up once. A single base separates this from a much larger clone, so it may be a read error. CDR3 amino acids: CAGSQGQGGINSNQPQHF. The CDR3 DNA follows: TGTGCCGGCAGCCAGGGACAGGGGGGGATCAATAGCAATCAGCCCCAGCATTTT. J is TRBJ1-5 and V is TRBV6-1; 11 nucleotides align to TRBD1. CDR1 and CDR2 (germline): MNHNS, SASEGT. The CDR3 consists of 18 residues.

This clonotype has only a few counts. The CDR3 is CAIRRGYEQFF. CDR3 nucleotides: TGTGCCATCCGTAGAGGCTATGAGCAGTTCTTC. This sequence joins TRBV10-3 and TRBJ2-1; D is ambiguous. The CDR3 is 11 amino acids. V lost 8 bases and J 8 bases, leaving 10 bases between the germline ends. Germline V gene sequence: CDR1 ENHRY, CDR2 SYGVKD.

This clonotype was observed at least ten times. This chain joins TRBV5-1 and TRBJ2-1, with 11 bases fitting TRBD2. The germline gives CDR1 SGHRS, CDR2 YFSETQ. The CDR3 is 16 amino acids. The V gene end was trimmed by 4 bases and the J gene end by 2 bases; junction bases not matched to a gene: 5. For the CDR3, the DNA is TGCGCCAGCAGCCCTCCTAGCGGGGGGCCCTACAATGAGCAGTTCTTC. It codes for CASSPPSGGPYNEQFF.

The chain recombines TRBV19 with TRBJ2-1, with 7 bases aligning to TRBD2. The V and J ends lost 10 bases and 10 bases, in that order; junction bases with no gene match: 10. Looked up from germline, CDR1 is LNHDA and CDR2 is SQIVND (reference sequence). The CDR3 contains 12 residues. The CDR3 bases are TGTGCCACCGCCTTGGGAGGGAACGAGCAGTTCTTC. As protein: CATALGGNEQFF.

In regard to this clonotype: It may be a read error: a sequence one base away is much more abundant. This rearrangement joins TRBV7-9 to TRBJ2-3; D assignment may be TRBD1 or TRBD2 (5 bases each). The length of the CDR3 is 17 residues. Germline CDR1 and CDR2: SEHNR and FQNEAQ (reference sequence). The germline V and J ends were trimmed by 4 bases and 4 bases, with 21 bases remaining between them. The CDR3 reads CASSSPLLGRHADTQYF. CDR3 coding DNA: TGTGCCAGCAGCTCACCTCTCCTGGGACGCCACGCAGATACGCAGTATTTT.

This chain uses TRBV7-8 with TRBJ1-6; possible D gene TRBD1, 5 bases. With 2 bases removed from V and 6 bases from J, the gap between germline ends came to 14 bases. The germline CDR1 and CDR2 sequences are SGHVS and FQNEAQ. This CDR3 comprises 16 residues. The CDR3: CASSLLAGQVNSPLHF. The CDR3 nucleotides read TGTGCCAGCAGCTTACTGGCAGGGCAAGTTAATTCACCCCTCCACTTT.

This clonotype appeared a few times. The CDR3 DNA sequence: TGCGCCAGCAGCCTAGGGACCCCGCCGGGAAACATTCAGTACTTC. It codes for CASSLGTPPGNIQYF. The J gene is TRBJ2-4, the V gene TRBV4-1; D possibly uses TRBD1 or TRBD2 (5 bases each). The germline CDR1 and CDR2 sequences are MGHRA and YSYEKL. The length of the CDR3 is 15 residues. V shed 4 bases and J shed 6 bases, with 16 bases lying between them.

This sequence joins TRBV12-3 or TRBV12-4 and TRBJ1-5, with 7 bases that match TRBD1. The CDR3 is 16 amino acids. Unmatched junction bases numbered 10, after V lost 6 bases and J lost 2 bases. CDR3 protein: CASRNRGPRGNQPQHF. As DNA, the CDR3 is TGTGCCAGCAGAAACAGGGGCCCTCGGGGCAATCAGCCCCAGCATTTT.

This sequence joins TRBV7-2 and TRBJ1-1; 7 positions match TRBD1. Germline V gene lookup returns CDR1 SGHTA and CDR2 FQGNSA. The CDR3 has 15 residues. The V gene end was trimmed by 5 bases and the J gene end by 2 bases; junction bases not matched to a gene: 8. The CDR3: CASSPFRQGNTEAFF. In nucleotides, the CDR3 is TGTGCCAGCAGCCCCTTTCGACAGGGTAACACTGAAGCTTTCTTT.

This clonotype has ten or more counts. J is TRBJ2-3 and V is TRBV30; D remains unclear. Per germline, CDR1 GTSNPN and CDR2 SVGIG (reference sequence). The CDR3 has 11 amino acids. Trimming shortened V by 1 base and J by 6 bases, and 5 bases separated the two germline ends. The CDR3: CAWSDSDTQYF. The CDR3 nucleotides read TGTGCCTGGAGTGACTCGGATACGCAGTATTTT.

CDR3 residues: CASSLNLGETQYF. The CDR3 DNA reads TGTGCCAGCAGTTTGAATCTGGGGGAGACCCAGTACTTC. The chain recombines TRBV6-4 with TRBJ2-5; D is ambiguous. V shed 5 bases and J shed 5 bases, with 12 bases lying between them. The CDR3 sequence is 13 residues long. Germline CDR1 and CDR2: MRHNA and SNTAGT.